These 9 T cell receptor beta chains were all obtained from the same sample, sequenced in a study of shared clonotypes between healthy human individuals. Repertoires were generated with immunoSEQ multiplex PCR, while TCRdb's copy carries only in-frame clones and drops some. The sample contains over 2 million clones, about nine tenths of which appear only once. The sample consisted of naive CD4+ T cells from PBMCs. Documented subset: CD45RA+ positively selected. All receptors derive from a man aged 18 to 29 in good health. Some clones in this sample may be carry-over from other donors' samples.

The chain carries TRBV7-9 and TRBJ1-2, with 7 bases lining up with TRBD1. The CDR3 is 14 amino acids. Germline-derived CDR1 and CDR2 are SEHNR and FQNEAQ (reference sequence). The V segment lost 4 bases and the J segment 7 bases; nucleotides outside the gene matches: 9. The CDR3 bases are TGTGCCAGCAGCTCCCGAGAGGGGGCAGGTGGCTACACCTTC. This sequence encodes CASSSREGAGGYTF.

The CDR3 protein is CSVSYPGRRFNEQFF. For the CDR3, the DNA is TGCAGCGTTTCTTACCCCGGGAGGAGATTCAATGAGCAGTTCTTC. The V and J genes are TRBV29-1 and TRBJ2-1; TRBD2 agrees at 7 bases. The CDR3 spans 15 residues. The V gene's germline CDR1 is SQVTM and CDR2 ANQGSEA. With V trimmed by 5 bases and J by 6 bases, 13 bases remained unmatched.

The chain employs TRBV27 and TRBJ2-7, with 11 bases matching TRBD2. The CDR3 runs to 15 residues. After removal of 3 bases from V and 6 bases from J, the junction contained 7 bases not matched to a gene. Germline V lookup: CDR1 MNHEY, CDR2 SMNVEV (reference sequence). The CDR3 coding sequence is TGTGCCAGCAGTTTCCTTAGCGGGAGGGCCTCCGAGCAGTACTTC. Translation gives CASSFLSGRASEQYF.

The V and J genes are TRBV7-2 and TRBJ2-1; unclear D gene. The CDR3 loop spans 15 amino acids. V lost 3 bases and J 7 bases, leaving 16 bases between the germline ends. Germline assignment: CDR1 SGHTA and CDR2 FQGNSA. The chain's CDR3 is CASSLRLVIGNEQFF. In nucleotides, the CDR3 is TGTGCCAGCAGCTTGAGGCTAGTAATAGGGAATGAGCAGTTCTTC.

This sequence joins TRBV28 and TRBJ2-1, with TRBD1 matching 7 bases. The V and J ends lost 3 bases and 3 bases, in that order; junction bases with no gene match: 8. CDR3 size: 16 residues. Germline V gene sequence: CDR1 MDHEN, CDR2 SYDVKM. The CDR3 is CASSFFRQGDYNEQFF. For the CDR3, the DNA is TGTGCCAGCAGTTTCTTTCGTCAGGGGGACTACAATGAGCAGTTCTTC.

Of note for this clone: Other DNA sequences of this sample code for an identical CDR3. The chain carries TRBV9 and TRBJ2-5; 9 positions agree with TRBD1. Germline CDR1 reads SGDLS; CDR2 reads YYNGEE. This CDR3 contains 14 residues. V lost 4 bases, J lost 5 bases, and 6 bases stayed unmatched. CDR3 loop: CASSPRTGAETQYF. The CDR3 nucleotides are TGTGCCAGCAGCCCCCGGACAGGGGCGGAGACCCAGTACTTC.

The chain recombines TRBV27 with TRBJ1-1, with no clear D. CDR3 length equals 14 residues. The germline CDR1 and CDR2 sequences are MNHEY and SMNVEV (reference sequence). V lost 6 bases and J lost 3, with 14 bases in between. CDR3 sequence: CASRRVPWDTEAFF. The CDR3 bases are TGTGCCAGCAGAAGGGTCCCTTGGGACACTGAAGCTTTCTTT.

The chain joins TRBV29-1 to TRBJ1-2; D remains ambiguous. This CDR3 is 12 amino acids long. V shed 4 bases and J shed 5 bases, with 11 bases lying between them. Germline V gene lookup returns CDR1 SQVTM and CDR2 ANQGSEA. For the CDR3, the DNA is TGCAGCGTTGTCAAGGGATTGTATGGCTACACCTTC. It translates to CSVVKGLYGYTF.

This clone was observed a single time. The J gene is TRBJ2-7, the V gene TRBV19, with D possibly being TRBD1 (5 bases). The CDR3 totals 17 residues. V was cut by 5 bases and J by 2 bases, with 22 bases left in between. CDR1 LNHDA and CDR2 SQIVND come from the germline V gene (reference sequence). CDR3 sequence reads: CASSRGTGGRGAYEQYF. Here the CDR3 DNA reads TGTGCCAGTAGTCGAGGAACAGGCGGACGAGGTGCCTACGAGCAGTACTTC. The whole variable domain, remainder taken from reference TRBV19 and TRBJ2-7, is DGGITQSPKYLFRKEGQNVTLSCEQNLNHDAMYWYRQDPGQGLRLIYYSQIVNDFQKGDIAEGYSVSREKKESFPLTVTSAQKNPTAFYLCASSRGTGGRGAYEQYFGPGTRLTVT.